This passage covers 29 T cell receptor beta chains from one sample sequenced in a study of CDR3 diversity in severe acne. Via MiXCR, TCRdb re-called the PCR reads, giving one row per CDR3 protein. This table holds approximately 90,000 distinct CDR3 sequences, roughly 49% found once. The specimen sequenced was blood. The receptors here all came from a male donor with severe acne vulgaris.

The chain carries TRBV27 and TRBJ2-3; D is unresolved. The CDR3 is made up of 13 amino acids. CDR1 MNHEY and CDR2 SMNVEV come from the germline V gene (reference sequence). Trimming shortened V by 4 bases and J by 0 bases, and 5 bases separated the two germline ends. CDR3 loop: CASSSESTDTQYF. CDR3 sequence (DNA): TGTGCCAGCAGTTCGGAGAGCACAGATACGCAGTATTTT.

The chain carries TRBV10-3 and TRBJ1-6; no firm D call. The CDR3 contains 15 residues. The V end was cut by 6 bases, the J end by 13 bases, with 22 bases between. From germline, CDR1 is ENHRY and CDR2 SYGVKD. The CDR3 region has the DNA TGTGCCATCAGAGACATTACCGCACTTTTTTCCCCCCTCCACTTT. Amino acids: CAIRDITALFSPLHF.

This clonotype was seen at least ten times. This chain connects TRBV2 to TRBJ2-2; 14 positions agree with TRBD2. Germline-derived CDR1 and CDR2 are SNHLY and FYNNEI. The V gene end was trimmed by 1 base and the J gene end by 11 bases; junction bases not matched to a gene: 9. There are 17 residues in the CDR3. The CDR3 nucleotides are TGTGCCAGCAGTGAAGGGACTAGCGGGAGGAGGGCTATCGAGCTGTTTTTT. Translation gives CASSEGTSGRRAIELFF.

Note on this clonotype: A read error is possible here, since a much larger clone lies one base away. J is TRBJ2-7 and V is TRBV5-1, with TRBD1 as a possible D gene (6 bases). Germline lookup yields CDR1 SGHRS and CDR2 YFSETQ. This CDR3 region has 13 residues. Trimming shortened V by 4 bases and J by 5 bases, and 13 bases separated the two germline ends. The CDR3 nucleotides are TGCGCCAGCAGCCCCCGACAGGCAGACGAGCAGTACTTC. Its protein is CASSPRQADEQYF.

In its sample, this clonotype was seen a few times. This sequence joins TRBV2 and TRBJ2-5; TRBD2 agrees at 16 bases. The length of the CDR3 is 16 residues. J gave up 2 bases and V 6 bases, and 3 bases lay outside the gene matches. CDR1 and CDR2 (germline): SNHLY, FYNNEI. In DNA, the CDR3 is TGTGCCAGCAGGATGGGACTAGCGGGAGGGCAAGAGACCCAGTACTTC. Residues: CASRMGLAGGQETQYF.

The chain recombines TRBV12-3 or TRBV12-4 with TRBJ2-5, with 7 bases fitting TRBD1. With V trimmed by 1 base and J by 3 bases, 5 bases remained unmatched. CDR3 length equals 15 residues. The CDR3 reads CASSLEGQPKETQYF. The CDR3 nucleotides read TGTGCCAGCAGTTTAGAGGGACAGCCAAAAGAGACCCAGTACTTC.

This clonotype was seen more than once but under ten times. Sequence at one end of the junction differs from germline and may be a read error. The chain recombines TRBV30 with TRBJ2-1, with D possibly TRBD1 on 5 matching bases. This CDR3 contains 10 residues. Per the germline V gene, CDR1 is GTSNPN and CDR2 is SVGIG (reference sequence). The CDR3 sequence is CAWQDNEQFF. CDR3 sequence (DNA): TGTGCCTGGCAGGACAACGAGCAGTTCTTC.

In nucleotides, the CDR3 is TGCGCCAGCAGCCCAGGAGAGGACAGGGGTTACGAGCAGTACTTC. Its translation is CASSPGEDRGYEQYF. V gene TRBV4-3 combines with J gene TRBJ2-7; 9 bases map to TRBD1. Per germline, CDR1 LGHNA and CDR2 YSLEER. Unmatched junction bases numbered 8, after V lost 4 bases and J lost 4 bases. This CDR3 has 15 residues.

This clonotype was picked up a small number of times. J is TRBJ2-6 and V is TRBV7-9; 8 positions agree with TRBD2. The CDR3 loop spans 21 amino acids. V dropped 1 base and J dropped 1; count of bases not matched to a gene: 15. CDR1 and CDR2 from the germline V gene are SEHNR and FQNEAQ (reference sequence). DNA of the CDR3: TGTGCCAGCAGCTTAGTGTTTCTTTTGACTAGCGAGCGGTCTGGGGCCAACGTCCTGACTTTC. Residues: CASSLVFLLTSERSGANVLTF. The complete variable domain, with remaining parts taken from reference TRBV7-9 and TRBJ2-6, reads DTGVSQNPRHKITKRGQNVTFRCDPISEHNRLYWYRQTLGQGPEFLTYFQNEAQLEKSRLLSDRFSAERPKGSFSTLEIQRTEQGDSAMYLCASSLVFLLTSERSGANVLTFGAGSRLTVL.

V and J are TRBV29-1 and TRBJ1-2; the match to TRBD1 covers 8 bases. This CDR3 comprises 14 residues. Germline values: CDR1 SQVTM, CDR2 ANQGSEA. The junction had 9 bases not matched to a gene; V was cut back by 1 base and J by 8 bases. The chain's CDR3 is CSVEGGQEIRGYTF. CDR3 nucleotides: TGCAGCGTTGAAGGGGGACAGGAGATCCGAGGCTACACCTTC.

This chain joins TRBV7-6 and TRBJ1-3; tentative D call: TRBD1 (5 bases). Trimming stripped 5 bases from V and 4 bases from J, with 9 bases between. Germline lookup yields CDR1 SGHVS and CDR2 FNYEAQ. The CDR3 length is 13 residues. CDR3 sequence (DNA): TGTGCCAGCAGCGGGGACGACGGAAACACCATATATTTT. This sequence encodes CASSGDDGNTIYF.

This clonotype appeared once. A much larger clone lies one base from this, so it may be a read error. The J gene is TRBJ2-5, the V gene TRBV24-1; TRBD2 agrees at 11 bases. Per germline, CDR1 KGHDR and CDR2 SFDVKD. The CDR3 has 16 amino acids. CDR3 region: CATSELAGAGQETRYF. The DNA of the CDR3 is TGTGCCACCAGTGAACTAGCGGGAGCGGGGCAAGAGACCCGGTACTTC.

This chain uses TRBV6-6 with TRBJ1-2; tentative D call: TRBD1 (6 bases). In germline, CDR1 is MNHNY, CDR2 SVGAGI (reference sequence). The CDR3 contains 13 residues. V was cut by 5 bases and J by 2 bases, with 9 bases left in between. Here the CDR3 DNA reads TGTGCCAGCAGTCCACAGGGAAACTATGGCTACACCTTC. Protein: CASSPQGNYGYTF.

This clonotype was observed a single time. A read error may account for a junction end that differs from germline. V and J are TRBV5-1 and TRBJ1-2, with 7 bases aligning to TRBD1. CDR1 and CDR2 (germline): SGHRS, YFSETQ. The CDR3 is 13 residues long. CDR3 region: CASSSDRFYGYTF. Here the CDR3 DNA reads TGTGCCAGCAGCTCGGACAGGTTTTATGGCTACACCTTC.

This clonotype was counted at least ten times. The V gene is TRBV5-6, the J gene TRBJ1-6; the D is unclear. Trimming took 4 bases from V and 0 from J, leaving 14 bases between them. The CDR3 has 17 residues. Germline assignment: CDR1 SGHDT and CDR2 YYEEEE. Here the CDR3 DNA reads TGTGCCAGCAGCCTGCTGCCCAGGAGCTCCTATAATTCACCCCTCCACTTT. Translation: CASSLLPRSSYNSPLHF. Looking up the rest from reference TRBV5-6 and TRBJ1-6 gives the full variable domain: DAGVTQSPTHLIKTRGQQVTLRCSPKSGHDTVSWYQQALGQGPQFIFQYYEEEERQRGNFPDRFSGHQFPNYSSELNVNALLLGDSALYLCASSLLPRSSYNSPLHFGNGTRLTVT.

This clonotype was recorded many times. This sequence joins TRBV27 and TRBJ2-5; D unclear. From germline, CDR1 is MNHEY and CDR2 SMNVEV (reference sequence). V shed 4 bases and J shed 0 bases, with 3 bases lying between them. The CDR3 has 12 residues. The CDR3 is CASSYNQETQYF. The CDR3 DNA reads as TGTGCCAGCAGTTACAACCAAGAGACCCAGTACTTC.

This clonotype was seen ten or more times. This chain connects TRBV19 to TRBJ1-5, with TRBD1 matching over 8 bases. The CDR3 contains 13 residues. Per the germline V gene, CDR1 is LNHDA and CDR2 is SQIVND (reference sequence). The trim removed 5 bases at V and 6 bases at J, leaving 3 bases unmatched. CDR3 DNA sequence: TGTGCCAGTAGTCTGGACAGGGTTCAGCCCCAGCATTTT. Amino acid sequence: CASSLDRVQPQHF. The variable domain in full, with the rest retrieved from reference TRBV19 and TRBJ1-5, is DGGITQSPKYLFRKEGQNVTLSCEQNLNHDAMYWYRQDPGQGLRLIYYSQIVNDFQKGDIAEGYSVSREKKESFPLTVTSAQKNPTAFYLCASSLDRVQPQHFGDGTRLSIL.

Many counts were recorded for this clonotype. The chain has TRBV7-8 and TRBJ2-1; 11 nucleotides match TRBD2. V lost 4 bases to trimming and J lost 5 bases; unmatched junction nucleotides: 7. The CDR3 is made up of 16 amino acids. The germline V gene has CDR1 SGHVS and CDR2 FQNEAQ. CDR3 sequence: CASSWRTSGWNNEQFF. In DNA form, the CDR3 reads TGTGCCAGCAGCTGGAGGACTAGCGGGTGGAACAATGAGCAGTTCTTC.

Ten or more counts support this clonotype. The chain recombines TRBV9 with TRBJ1-2; TRBD1 aligns across 10 bases. The CDR3 has 15 residues. CDR1 is SGDLS and CDR2 is YYNGEE in the germline V gene. J lost 3 bases, V lost 3 bases, and 5 bases had no gene match. The DNA of the CDR3 is TGTGCCAGCAGCGGGGACAGGGGCTCAGACTATGGCTACACCTTC. Its protein product is CASSGDRGSDYGYTF. The full variable domain, its missing parts supplied by reference TRBV9 and TRBJ1-2, is DSGVTQTPKHLITATGQRVTLRCSPRSGDLSVYWYQQSLDQGLQFLIQYYNGEERAKGNILERFSAQQFPDLHSELNLSSLELGDSALYFCASSGDRGSDYGYTFGSGTRLTVV.

V is TRBV24-1 and J is TRBJ2-2; no clear D gene. This CDR3 has 16 residues. CDR1 is KGHDR and CDR2 is SFDVKD in the germline V gene. The V and J ends lost 3 bases and 0 bases respectively, with 10 bases between them. The DNA for the CDR3 is TGTGCCACCAGTGATCGGGCGGTAGCGAACACCGGGGAGCTGTTTTTT. This encodes CATSDRAVANTGELFF.

As for this clonotype: A much larger clone lies one base from this, so it may be a read error. The V call is TRBV20-1, the J call TRBJ2-2, with TRBD2 matching over 8 bases. There are 14 residues in the CDR3. The germline CDR1 and CDR2 sequences are DFQATT and SNEGSKA (reference sequence). The CDR3 coding sequence is TGCAGTGCTAGCGGGAGGGCCGACACCGGGAAGCTGTTTTTT. Amino acid sequence: CSASGRADTGKLFF.

This sequence joins TRBV20-1 and TRBJ2-7; 11 nucleotides agree with TRBD2. V lost 5 bases, J lost 4 bases, and 7 bases stayed unmatched. The CDR3 length is 14 residues. Germline values: CDR1 DFQATT, CDR2 SNEGSKA (reference sequence). The CDR3 here is CSASGTSGEYEQYF. As DNA, the CDR3 is TGCAGTGCTTCCGGGACTAGCGGTGAATACGAGCAGTACTTC.

V and J are TRBV7-9 and TRBJ2-7, with 8 positions matching TRBD2. CDR3 length: 12 residues. CDR1 and CDR2 from the germline V gene are SEHNR and FQNEAQ (reference sequence). Trimming at V came to 6 bases and at J to 9 bases, leaving 7 bases not matched to a gene. The CDR3 is CASSPGLGLQYF. Written as DNA, the CDR3 is TGTGCCAGCAGTCCGGGACTAGGCCTGCAGTACTTC.

This clonotype is medium-sized within its sample. CDR3 coding DNA: TGTGCCAGCAGCTTACTAGCGGGAGGTGACACCGGGGAGCTGTTTTTT. Its protein product is CASSLLAGGDTGELFF. The chain links TRBV7-7 to TRBJ2-2; 11 bases fit TRBD2. Germline V gene sequence: CDR1 SSHAT, CDR2 FNYEAQ (reference sequence). This CDR3 is 16 amino acids long. The junction had 2 bases not matched to a gene; V was cut back by 2 bases and J by 3 bases.

Worth noting for this clonotype: This may stem from a read error, because a much larger clone lies one nucleotide away. V and J are TRBV9 and TRBJ1-6; D uncertain. Germline V CDR1 and CDR2: SGDLS, YYNGEE. CDR3 length equals 12 residues. Trimming left V 4 bases short and J 8 bases short, with 7 bases between. CDR3 sequence: CASSPNDSPLHF. Here the CDR3 DNA reads TGTGCCAGCAGCCCGAATGATTCACCCCTCCACTTT.

This clonotype is judged medium-sized. J is TRBJ2-5 and V is TRBV20-1; either TRBD1 or TRBD2 may supply D (6 bases each). CDR1 is DFQATT, CDR2 SNEGSKA, per germline (reference sequence). This CDR3 contains 17 residues. V lost 4 bases, J lost 2 bases, and 23 bases lay in between. CDR3 DNA: TGCAGTGCTACAAGGAGGGGGGCTAGATATAGGCAAGAGACCCAGTACTTC. It codes for CSATRRGARYRQETQYF.

The chain combines TRBV20-1 with TRBJ2-7; 8 bases agree with TRBD2. This CDR3 has 13 amino acids. The V gene's germline CDR1 is DFQATT and CDR2 SNEGSKA (reference sequence). Losses at the gene ends were 4 bases for V and 3 bases for J; bases not matched to a gene: 5. For the CDR3, the DNA is TGCAGTGCTAAGGACACTAGCGGCTACGAGCAGTACTTC. This encodes CSAKDTSGYEQYF.

The sample holds a few counts of this clonotype. The CDR3 DNA is TGTGCCAGCACCAACCCCCACCAGCCCCAGCATTTT. Amino acids: CASTNPHQPQHF. The chain employs TRBV6-2 or TRBV6-3 and TRBJ1-5; D is uncertain. The CDR3 has 12 amino acids. The V gene lost 7 bases and the J gene lost 7 bases, with 11 bases spanning the gap. Germline V CDR1 and CDR2: MNHEY, SVGEGT.

About this clonotype itself: One base away lies a much larger clone, so this may be a sequencing read error. The V gene is TRBV5-6, the J gene TRBJ2-7, with TRBD2 matching over 11 bases. The V gene end was trimmed by 2 bases and the J gene end by 9 bases; junction bases not matched to a gene: 19. CDR3 length equals 18 residues. CDR1 is SGHDT, CDR2 YYEEEE, per germline. The CDR3 loop reads CASSFSGTSGQARNGQYF. In DNA form, the CDR3 reads TGTGCCAGCAGCTTTTCCGGGACTAGCGGTCAGGCACGCAACGGGCAGTACTTC.